What follows describes a single TCR beta chain. This clone's antigen is unknown. Per-nucleotide qualities are absent, and no much larger clonotype sits a single base away. TCRbeta CDR3 regions were amplified from genomic DNA by means of the immunoSEQ Assay, a bias-controlled multiplex PCR. As for the original processing: Nucleated cell counts per sample were estimated from amplification of reference gene primers within the assay. To quantify the absolute abundance of each unique TCRbeta CDR3 rearrangement, sequence reads were collapsed and filtered. Productive Simpson clonality was computed per sample as the square root of Simpson's diversity index over productive rearrangements. This immuneACCESS table, as held by TCRdb, lists in-frame sequences with V and J called but not all clones. Of the missing ones, under half trace to an unresolved V gene in checked studies; the others have no known cause. The V and J calls and clone size were taken over from that table, and D and trimming were inferred from the DNA. The sample table contains about 260,000 clones; only one count was recorded for around 80% of them. 4.2% of the sample is in the top ten clones.

The sample belongs to a study of blood T cell repertoires in COVID-19 (dated by TCRdb to about 2020). Study-level background: Samples covering the acute and convalescent phases of COVID-19 were provided by collaborators in the United States, Italy and Spain. Samples were obtained from the ongoing ImmuneRACE study (first 160 participants) and from 950 to 1,500 subjects provided by 6 global collaborators. HLA class I and class II types, where available, came from metadata supplied by the sample provider rather than from assay-based typing. The repertoires were released in a freely available public database meant as a resource for research on the immune response to SARS-CoV-2. Deeply sampled blood TCRbeta repertoires from subjects exposed to, actively infected with, or recovered from COVID-19 were included in the dataset. The sample metadata nearly always contained a de-identified subject ID, COVID-19 status, age in years and sex. The prospective study material was composed of cDNA or gDNA derived from T cells, B-cell-depleted T cells, or PBMCs.

Overall study results and their limits: How much clinical and demographic metadata was included differed by source and by participant, and the metadata was provided uncurated.

Each collaborating institution followed its own protocols to collect whole blood in K2EDTA tubes. For TCRbeta analysis, collaborators shipped samples in one of three forms: frozen whole blood, isolated PBMCs, or DNA extracted from either of those sample types. After removal of 7 bases from V and 6 bases from J, the junction retains 10 bases not matched to a gene. CDR1 MNHEY and CDR2 SVGAGI were looked up in the germline V gene. Its CDR3 holds 14 amino acids, cysteine through phenylalanine. Only CDR3 DNA is held: 42 bases, read in frame from base 1. The receptor's source is a man aged 55-75 years with acute or convalescent COVID-19. Sample: peripheral blood. Recombination connected TRBV6-5 to TRBJ2-7; 9 nucleotides in the junction match TRBD1. The CDR3 corresponds to CASTSGTGLAEQYF. The DNA sequence is TGTGCCAGCACCTCCGGGACAGGGTTAGCCGAGCAGTACTTC.